Presented here are 9 T cell receptor beta chains from one specimen sequenced in a study of OX40 agonist ivuxolimab in advanced cancers. Sequencing was performed with immunoSEQ multiplex PCR; in TCRdb, only in-frame clones are kept and a portion is missing. Among 85,000 to 95,000 clones, about 88% were seen once, and the ten largest hold roughly 0.33%. Source: CD4+ or CD8+ T cells sorted from blood, taken in a trial of the OX40 agonist ivuxolimab. These receptors originate from an adult with an advanced solid tumor such as melanoma, head and neck, liver or kidney cancer.

The rearrangement uses TRBV29-1 and TRBJ1-2; the D gene is possibly TRBD1 (6 bases). Germline V CDR1 and CDR2: SQVTM, ANQGSEA. CDR3 length: 13 residues. Trimming pared 4 bases from V and 4 bases from J, leaving 13 bases between. In DNA form, the CDR3 reads TGCAGCGTTGTGAGGGGGGACCGCTATGGCTACACCTTC. Protein product: CSVVRGDRYGYTF.

This chain joins TRBV4-3 and TRBJ1-4; D gene uncertain. V lost 0 bases to trimming and J lost 6 bases, with 5 bases between them. Germline V gene lookup returns CDR1 LGHNA and CDR2 YSLEER. The length of the CDR3 is 13 residues. The CDR3 DNA follows: TGCGCCAGCAGCCAAGATCCCCATGAAAAACTGTTTTTT. As protein: CASSQDPHEKLFF.

V and J are TRBV30 and TRBJ2-3, with 7 bases aligning to TRBD2. The CDR3 has 15 residues. Per germline, CDR1 GTSNPN and CDR2 SVGIG (reference sequence). V shed 2 bases, J shed 0 bases, and the junction held 5 bases outside the gene matches. CDR3 region: CAWSKSGVSTDTQYF. The CDR3 nucleotides read TGTGCCTGGAGTAAAAGCGGGGTTAGCACAGATACGCAGTATTTT.

The chain has TRBV5-6 and TRBJ1-1; TRBD1 might be the D (6 bases). Trimming took 1 base from V and 11 from J, leaving 18 bases between them. This CDR3 spans 14 amino acids. Per germline, CDR1 SGHDT and CDR2 YYEEEE. The CDR3 reads CASSLLTGDIKAFF. The DNA for the CDR3 is TGTGCCAGCAGCTTGCTGACAGGCGATATTAAGGCTTTCTTT.

The chain is built from TRBV29-1 and TRBJ1-1; D not resolved. Deletions cut 3 bases from V and 8 bases from J, with 16 bases between. The germline CDR1 and CDR2 sequences are SQVTM and ANQGSEA. CDR3 size: 13 residues. Here the CDR3 reads CSVEINGGNEAFF. The CDR3 DNA sequence: TGCAGCGTTGAGATAAACGGTGGGAACGAAGCTTTCTTT.

The chain joins TRBV2 to TRBJ2-1; TRBD2 matches 15 bases. Trimming removed 9 bases from V and 7 bases from J; junction bases left unmatched: 7. CDR1 and CDR2 from the germline V gene are SNHLY and FYNNEI. The CDR3 is 15 residues long. CDR3 sequence (DNA): TGTGCCAGTCAGGGACTAGCGGGAGGTTTGAATGAGCAGTTCTTC. This codes for CASQGLAGGLNEQFF.

The chain joins TRBV29-1 to TRBJ2-5; TRBD2 matches at 8 bases. The J segment lost 7 bases and the V segment lost 6 bases, leaving 10 bases of the junction unmatched. The germline V gene encodes CDR1 SQVTM and CDR2 ANQGSEA. CDR3 length equals 13 residues. CDR3 loop: CSVERGTGGTQYF. The DNA for the CDR3 is TGCAGCGTGGAGCGGGGGACGGGTGGGACCCAGTACTTC.

V is TRBV28 and J is TRBJ2-7; D uncertain. Trimming removed 1 base at V and 1 base at J, with 8 bases between. This CDR3 is 14 amino acids long. From germline, CDR1 is MDHEN and CDR2 SYDVKM. The CDR3 sequence is CASSLSFRSYEQYF. CDR3 bases: TGTGCCAGCAGTTTATCATTCAGATCCTACGAGCAGTACTTC.

This chain joins TRBV5-6 and TRBJ1-1, with D perhaps TRBD1 (5 bases). Germline values: CDR1 SGHDT, CDR2 YYEEEE. CDR3 length equals 15 residues. Trimming removed 4 bases from V and 4 bases from J, with 17 bases in between. The CDR3 DNA reads TGTGCCAGCAGCCCGGGACTCTTTAAGGGCACTGAAGCTTTCTTT. This codes for CASSPGLFKGTEAFF.